The 26 T cell receptor beta chains presented below share a single source sample, sequenced in a study of cytomegalovirus exposure and HLA in healthy donors. Vbeta (60) and Jbeta (13) primers were used in the PCR. Assay used: immunoSEQ multiplex PCR; TCRdb lists only in-frame clones, some missing. The sample lists fewer than 250,000 clones; approximately 83% were seen once. The sample was PBMCs. These TCRs come from a girl aged 10-17 years in good health and CMV-seronegative.

The V gene is TRBV6-4, the J gene TRBJ2-3; maybe TRBD2 (6 bases). Germline V gene data show CDR1 as MRHNA and CDR2 as SNTAGT. The CDR3 is made up of 16 amino acids. The germline V and J ends were trimmed by 0 bases and 5 bases, with 15 bases remaining between them. The CDR3, as DNA: TGTGCCAGCAGTGACTCGAATTTCCTAGCGTTAGATACGCAGTATTTT. Protein: CASSDSNFLALDTQYF.

The chain has TRBV6-1 and TRBJ1-6, with no clear D. V lost 2 bases and J 13 bases, leaving 15 bases between the germline ends. The germline V gene encodes CDR1 MNHNS and CDR2 SASEGT. CDR3 length equals 14 residues. The CDR3 coding sequence is TGTGCCAGCAGTGAATTTGGCGGGATGGATCCCCTCCACTTT. Translation: CASSEFGGMDPLHF.

This clone was seen only once. The gene calls are TRBV6-1 and TRBJ2-7, with a weak D call TRBD2 (5 bases). Trimming removed 5 bases at V and 4 bases at J, with 15 bases between. The CDR3 consists of 14 residues. CDR1 MNHNS and CDR2 SASEGT come from the germline V gene. CDR3 loop: CASSLDGDRYEQYF. As DNA, the CDR3 is TGTGCCAGCAGTTTGGACGGGGATAGGTACGAGCAGTACTTC.

This chain uses TRBV5-6 with TRBJ2-5, with 7 bases fitting TRBD2. The junction had 17 bases not matched to a gene; V was cut back by 2 bases and J by 4 bases. This CDR3 is built from 18 residues. Germline CDR1 reads SGHDT; CDR2 reads YYEEEE. The CDR3 sequence: CASSFAASGSGMVETQYF. CDR3 nucleotides: TGTGCCAGCAGCTTTGCGGCCTCCGGGAGCGGGATGGTAGAGACCCAGTACTTC.

The chain is built from TRBV11-2 and TRBJ2-1, with D hard to call. The germline V gene has CDR1 SGHAT and CDR2 FQNNGV. V was pared by 1 base and J by 4 bases, with 8 bases between. The CDR3 consists of 14 residues. CDR3 residues: CASSLGRLYNEQFF. The CDR3 region has the DNA TGTGCCAGCAGCTTAGGGCGACTTTACAATGAGCAGTTCTTC.

This CDR3 is CASSQGAREQFF. In DNA form, the CDR3 reads TGTGCCAGCAGCCAAGGAGCGCGTGAGCAGTTCTTC. This chain connects TRBV11-3 to TRBJ2-1; no definite D call. Trimming pared 5 bases from V and 9 bases from J, leaving 11 bases between. The germline V gene encodes CDR1 SGHNT and CDR2 YENEEA. The CDR3 contains 12 residues.

This chain joins TRBV4-1 and TRBJ2-1; 14 nucleotides line up with TRBD2. The germline CDR1 and CDR2 sequences are MGHRA and YSYEKL. Trimming took 1 base from V and 12 from J; bases not matched to a gene: 8. The CDR3 sequence is 16 residues long. CDR3 in DNA: TGCGCCAGCAGCCAAGTCGGGACTAGCGGGGGTTTCAGGCAGTTCTTC. As protein: CASSQVGTSGGFRQFF.

The gene calls are TRBV28 and TRBJ1-2, with 8 nucleotides matching TRBD1. Germline V gene sequence: CDR1 MDHEN, CDR2 SYDVKM. Losses at the gene ends were 5 bases for V and 4 bases for J; bases not matched to a gene: 6. The CDR3 sequence is 14 residues long. The CDR3 DNA follows: TGTGCCAGCAGTGGGACAGGTCTCTTCTATGGCTACACCTTC. Protein sequence: CASSGTGLFYGYTF.

J is TRBJ1-2 and V is TRBV5-6; weak D call: TRBD1 (6 bases). There are 15 residues in the CDR3. Looked up from germline, CDR1 is SGHDT and CDR2 is YYEEEE. Between the trimmed V and J ends, which lost 1 base and 4 bases, there was a span of 14 bases. CDR3 DNA: TGTGCCAGCAGCTTGCTTTCAGGGGTAATCTATGGCTACACCTTC. Translating it yields CASSLLSGVIYGYTF.

The gene calls are TRBV2 and TRBJ1-1; the D is unclear. Germline-derived CDR1 and CDR2 are SNHLY and FYNNEI. Trimming removed 8 bases at V and 2 bases at J, with 15 bases between. This CDR3 contains 14 residues. CDR3 nucleotides: TGTGCCAGCGTACGACGCAGACTTAACACTGAAGCTTTCTTT. Protein sequence: CASVRRRLNTEAFF.

This chain links TRBV19 with TRBJ2-3; TRBD2 might be the D (6 bases). CDR3 length: 15 amino acids. Trimming took 7 bases from V and 5 from J, leaving 19 bases between them. Looked up from germline, CDR1 is LNHDA and CDR2 is SQIVND (reference sequence). The CDR3: CASTTTSRSRDTQYF. The CDR3 nucleotides are TGTGCCAGTACTACGACTAGTCGTTCTAGAGATACGCAGTATTTT.

The chain links TRBV7-3 to TRBJ2-6, with D tentatively TRBD1 (6 bases). Trimming pared 5 bases from V and 0 bases from J, leaving 11 bases between. This CDR3 is built from 16 residues. CDR1 SGHTA and CDR2 FQGTGA come from the germline V gene. The CDR3, as DNA: TGTGCCAGCAGCCCTCAGGGGACCTCTGGGGCCAACGTCCTGACTTTC. The encoded protein is CASSPQGTSGANVLTF.

CDR3 coding DNA: TGCGCCAGCGCCTTTGGGGGACAGGGGGTTGGCGAGACCCAGTACTTC. Protein sequence: CASAFGGQGVGETQYF. The chain couples TRBV5-1 to TRBJ2-5; TRBD1 agrees at 11 bases. CDR3 length: 16 residues. Germline values: CDR1 SGHRS, CDR2 YFSETQ. J lost 5 bases, V lost 7 bases, and 13 bases had no gene match.

The V call is TRBV5-1, the J call TRBJ2-7; TRBD2 aligns across 13 bases. Germline-derived CDR1 and CDR2 are SGHRS and YFSETQ. The CDR3 sequence is 15 residues long. V shed 2 bases and J 4 bases; nucleotides not matched to a gene: 3. The CDR3: CASSFGTSGDYEQYF. The CDR3 DNA is TGCGCCAGCAGCTTCGGGACTAGCGGGGATTACGAGCAGTACTTC.

J is TRBJ1-1 and V is TRBV6-1; 9 bases are shared with TRBD1. There are 15 residues in the CDR3. CDR1 and CDR2 (germline): MNHNS, SASEGT. Unmatched junction bases numbered 10, after V lost 8 bases and J lost 3 bases. The CDR3, as DNA: TGTGCCAGCGCGAGGGGACAGGGATGGCACACTGAAGCTTTCTTT. Amino acid sequence: CASARGQGWHTEAFF.

The chain couples TRBV28 to TRBJ2-7; D is perhaps TRBD1 (6 bases). V was shortened by 2 bases and J by 3 bases, with 20 bases between the two germline ends. The germline V gene encodes CDR1 MDHEN and CDR2 SYDVKM. This CDR3 spans 17 amino acids. CDR3 in amino acids: CASSLTLRDTGDYEQYF. The CDR3 DNA sequence: TGTGCCAGCAGTTTAACCCTCCGGGACACCGGAGACTACGAGCAGTACTTC.

The rearrangement joins TRBV28 to TRBJ1-1; D not certain. With 5 bases removed from V and 11 bases from J, the gap between germline ends came to 15 bases. The germline V gene encodes CDR1 MDHEN and CDR2 SYDVKM. This CDR3 region has 12 residues. Here the CDR3 reads CASSPLQPKAFF. CDR3 bases: TGTGCCAGCAGTCCTTTACAGCCAAAGGCTTTCTTT. The whole variable domain, filled in from reference TRBV28 and TRBJ1-1, reads DVKVTQSSRYLVKRTGEKVFLECVQDMDHENMFWYRQDPGLGLRLIYFSYDVKMKEKGDIPEGYSVSREKKERFSLILESASTNQTSMYLCASSPLQPKAFFGQGTRLTVV.

The chain recombines TRBV18 with TRBJ1-2, with 8 bases aligning to TRBD1. Trimming took 4 bases from V and 6 from J; bases not matched to a gene: 4. Germline CDR1 is KGHSH and CDR2 is LQKENI. The CDR3 is 13 amino acids. CDR3 DNA sequence: TGTGCCAGCTCACTAGGACAGGGAAATGGCTACACCTTC. Translated: CASSLGQGNGYTF.

The chain combines TRBV19 with TRBJ1-2; no reliable D call. The germline V and J ends were trimmed by 7 bases and 8 bases, with 17 bases remaining between them. The CDR3 extends over 13 amino acids. CDR1 and CDR2 (germline): LNHDA, SQIVND (reference sequence). The CDR3 loop reads CASKRESAGGYTF. Here the CDR3 DNA reads TGTGCCAGTAAAAGGGAGTCAGCTGGGGGCTACACCTTC.

This clone appeared once. The chain carries TRBV4-1 and TRBJ2-7; 9 positions agree with TRBD1. The length of the CDR3 is 16 residues. Germline V CDR1 and CDR2: MGHRA, YSYEKL. V lost 4 bases and J lost 2; bases outside the gene matches: 9. CDR3 sequence (DNA): TGCGCCAGCAGCCCAAGAAGGACAGGGGAAGCCTACGAGCAGTACTTC. Translated, it gives CASSPRRTGEAYEQYF.

The V and J genes are TRBV7-9 and TRBJ2-1; D might be TRBD2 (5 bases). Germline CDR1 SEHNR, CDR2 FQNEAQ (reference sequence). V shed 1 base and J shed 8 bases, with 12 bases lying between them. The CDR3 loop spans 14 amino acids. CDR3 sequence (DNA): TGTGCCAGCAGCTTAGGAGGGCTAGCTGATGAGCAGTTCTTC. Translation gives CASSLGGLADEQFF.

The chain combines TRBV27 with TRBJ1-1, with TRBD1 matching over 10 bases. CDR3 size: 18 residues. Germline V gene sequence: CDR1 MNHEY, CDR2 SMNVEV (reference sequence). The J segment lost 1 base and the V segment lost 7 bases, leaving 15 bases of the junction unmatched. CDR3 protein: CASKQPGQGMFRNTEAFF. The CDR3 DNA follows: TGTGCCAGCAAACAACCGGGACAGGGGATGTTTAGGAACACTGAAGCTTTCTTT.

A few counts support this clone. J is TRBJ1-2 and V is TRBV5-6; possible D gene TRBD1, 5 bases. The germline V gene has CDR1 SGHDT and CDR2 YYEEEE. The CDR3 spans 13 residues. Between the trimmed V and J ends, which lost 0 bases and 4 bases, there was a span of 7 bases. CDR3 residues: CASSLGQFYGYTF. CDR3 sequence (DNA): TGTGCCAGCAGCTTGGGACAGTTCTATGGCTACACCTTC.

The chain combines TRBV7-2 with TRBJ1-2, with D unresolved. The germline V gene has CDR1 SGHTA and CDR2 FQGNSA. The CDR3 consists of 15 residues. Trimming removed 1 base at V and 4 bases at J, with 13 bases between. The CDR3 nucleotides read TGTGCCAGCAGCTTAGATCCGGGGTTAGGCTATGGCTACACCTTC. This codes for CASSLDPGLGYGYTF.

This rearrangement joins TRBV27 to TRBJ2-7, with a possible D match to TRBD1 (6 bases). CDR1 and CDR2 (germline): MNHEY, SMNVEV (reference sequence). CDR3 length: 13 residues. Trimming took 2 bases from V and 4 from J, leaving 9 bases between them. CDR3 DNA: TGTGCCAGCAGTTTAAGGGACAATTACGAGCAGTACTTC. Protein product: CASSLRDNYEQYF.

This clone was counted a few times. The V and J genes are TRBV7-9 and TRBJ1-4; a possible D gene is TRBD1 (5 bases). This CDR3 contains 18 residues. Germline V lookup: CDR1 SEHNR, CDR2 FQNEAQ (reference sequence). Trimming left V 5 bases short and J 0 bases short, with 19 bases between. The CDR3 protein is CASSPREGRGATNEKLFF. In DNA, the CDR3 is TGTGCCAGCAGCCCCCGGGAGGGGCGAGGTGCAACTAATGAAAAACTGTTTTTT. The full variable domain, its missing parts supplied by reference TRBV7-9 and TRBJ1-4, is DTGVSQNPRHKITKRGQNVTFRCDPISEHNRLYWYRQTLGQGPEFLTYFQNEAQLEKSRLLSDRFSAERPKGSFSTLEIQRTEQGDSAMYLCASSPREGRGATNEKLFFGSGTQLSVL.